The clone carrying this TCR beta chain was found many times. The data belong to a study of spatial heterogeneity in lung cancer. Specified time point: blood at routine non-recurrence follow-up after resection. Whole RNA came from tumor, nontumor lung or frozen PBMC and was sequenced without being sorted. V was clipped by 3 bases and J by 4 bases; unmatched bases: 12. Germline V gene sequence: CDR1 WNHNN, CDR2 SYGVQD (reference sequence). The CDR3 is 17 amino acids. Each CDR3 protein gets one entry after TCRdb re-called the 5' RACE reads with MiXCR. The data contain just over 70,000 distinct CDR3 sequences, 8% to 9.5% of them seen just once; the ten biggest clones take up approximately 2%.

V gene TRBV10-1 combines with J gene TRBJ2-3; 8 nucleotides match TRBD1. Sequenced material: PBMCs, taken at follow-up. The sequence came from a female donor with early-stage non-small cell lung cancer. This CDR3 reads CASSDSTRGLNADTQYF. CDR3 nucleotides: TGCGCCAGCAGTGATTCGACCAGGGGGCTGAACGCAGATACGCAGTATTTT.